This T cell receptor beta chain was recovered during a study of blood T cell repertoires in COVID-19. The count of this clone is one. The CDR3 loop spans 13 amino acids. V was cut by 4 bases and J by 1 base, with 9 bases left in between. Germline CDR1 and CDR2: SGHDT and YYEEEE. How the authors handled the data: From reference gene primer amplification, estimates of nucleated cell counts were derived. Here immunoSEQ multiplex PCR was the method, and the copy in TCRdb shows in-frame clones only, minus some. The DNA gave D and trimming, while V, J and clone size come from that table. The profile covers under 200,000 clones, with approximately 88% appearing a single time and approximately 6.6% taken by the ten largest.

What was sequenced was PBMCs or T cells enriched from blood (not recorded which). This clonotype was obtained from a woman between 50 and 59 years old who had recovered from COVID-19. The chain couples TRBV5-6 to TRBJ2-7, with D uncertain. The CDR3 nucleotides are TGTGCCAGCAGCCCCAGGCCGTCCTACGAGCAGTACTTC. Translating gives CASSPRPSYEQYF.